This entry is about one TCR beta chain. The target antigen is unknown. These data belong to a study of shared clonotypes between healthy human individuals. Generated by immunoSEQ multiplex PCR, the TCRdb table keeps only in-frame clones and is missing some. The data hold over a million clones, with around 95% observed a single time. General study results and limits: Non-shared clonotypes were found to have lower generation probabilities than the clonotypes that were shared by all four of the sorted-subset donors.

This CDR3 has 12 residues. J gave up 3 bases and V 8 bases, and 0 bases lay outside the gene matches. Germline values: CDR1 SNHLY, CDR2 FYNNEI. The sample consisted of naive CD4+ T cells sorted from blood. Subset here: CD45RA+ positively selected. This sequence originates from a man between 25 and 39 years old in good health. This chain joins TRBV2 and TRBJ1-2, with 10 bases identical to TRBD1. CDR3 nucleotides: TGTGCCAGCGGACAGGGGGACTATGGCTACACCTTC. Translating gives CASGQGDYGYTF.